This T cell receptor beta chain was sequenced for a study of CD8 T cells in ankylosing spondylitis. Whole-study results and caveats: It was reported that disease-linked clones were significantly enriched in matched ankylosing spondylitis synovial fluid. Reports of some motif variants in reactive arthritis synovial fluid and blood predate this one. Characteristic of ankylosing spondylitis blood, it appeared, was a TCR beta motif comprising several highly homologous variants.

Library preparation for TCR beta used quantitative 5'-RACE with molecular barcodes. TCRdb fed the 5' RACE reads into MiXCR, producing one record per CDR3 protein. Of about 280,000 distinct CDR3 sequences listed, 15% to 20% are singletons. The CDR3 is made up of 12 amino acids. V was trimmed by 2 bases and J by 8 bases, leaving 6 bases between them. This clonotype was counted a few times. Antigen specificity is unknown. The gene calls are TRBV12-3 or TRBV12-4 and TRBJ1-4; D is ambiguous. The receptor was isolated from a male donor with ankylosing spondylitis or in good health (not recorded which). Sequenced input: blood, either unsorted or a sorted T cell fraction (not recorded which). CDR3 region: CASSLQNEKLFF. CDR3 in DNA: TGTGCCAGCAGTTTACAGAACGAAAAACTGTTTTTT.